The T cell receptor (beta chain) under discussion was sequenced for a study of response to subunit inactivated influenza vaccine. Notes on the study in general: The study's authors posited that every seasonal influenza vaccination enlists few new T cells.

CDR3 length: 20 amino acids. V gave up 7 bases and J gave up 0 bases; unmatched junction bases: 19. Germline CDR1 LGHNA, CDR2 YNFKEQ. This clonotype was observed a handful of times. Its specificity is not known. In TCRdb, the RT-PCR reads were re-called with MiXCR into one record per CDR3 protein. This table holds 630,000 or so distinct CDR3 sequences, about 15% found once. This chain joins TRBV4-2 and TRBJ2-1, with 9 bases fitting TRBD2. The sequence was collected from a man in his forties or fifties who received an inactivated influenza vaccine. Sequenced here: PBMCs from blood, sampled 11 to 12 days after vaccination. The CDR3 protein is CASTNSLAGSAISSYNEQFF. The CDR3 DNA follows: TGTGCCAGCACCAATAGTCTAGCGGGAAGCGCAATAAGCTCCTACAATGAGCAGTTCTTC.